These 22 T cell receptor beta chains were all obtained from the same sample, sequenced in a study of shared clonotypes between healthy human individuals. Profiling relied on immunoSEQ multiplex PCR, and the TCRdb table lists in-frame clones only, not all of them. The table includes about 2 million clones, roughly 95% detected once. The sample comprised naive CD4+ T cells sorted from blood. Subset reported: CD45RA+ positively selected. The receptor source for this set is a man younger than 35 in good health.

The chain joins TRBV5-4 to TRBJ2-6, with unresolved D. This CDR3 has 17 residues. The V and J ends lost 0 bases and 1 base respectively, with 11 bases between them. Germline V CDR1 and CDR2: SGHNT, YYREEE (reference sequence). The CDR3 bases are TGTGCCAGCAGCTTGGACTCTGTTTCTTCTGGGGCCAACGTCCTGACTTTC. Its protein is CASSLDSVSSGANVLTF. Using reference TRBV5-4 and TRBJ2-6 for the parts outside the CDR3, the full variable domain is ETGVTQSPTHLIKTRGQQVTLRCSSQSGHNTVSWYQQALGQGPQFIFQYYREEENGRGNFPPRFSGLQFPNYSSELNVNALELDDSALYLCASSLDSVSSGANVLTFGAGSRLTVL.

The chain carries TRBV20-1 and TRBJ1-4, with no clear D. V gave up 5 bases and J gave up 11 bases, with 12 bases separating them. This CDR3 has 11 amino acids. Germline V lookup: CDR1 DFQATT, CDR2 SNEGSKA (reference sequence). The CDR3 coding sequence is TGCAGTGCTCGCGCCACGGATAAACTGTTTTTT. Translating it yields CSARATDKLFF.

The rearrangement joins TRBV9 to TRBJ2-2; 12 bases are a match to TRBD2. Per the germline V gene, CDR1 is SGDLS and CDR2 is YYNGEE. The V gene end was trimmed by 0 bases and the J gene end by 0 bases; junction bases not matched to a gene: 3. The CDR3 is 18 residues long. In DNA, the CDR3 is TGTGCCAGCAGCGTAGCTAGCGGGAGGGCCTCGAACACCGGGGAGCTGTTTTTT. Translating it yields CASSVASGRASNTGELFF.

As for this clone: The identical CDR3 is also encoded by other nucleotide sequences in the sample. The CDR3 spells CASSQVRESYEQYF. DNA for the CDR3: TGCGCCAGCAGCCAAGTGAGGGAGTCCTACGAGCAGTACTTC. The rearrangement links TRBV4-3 to TRBJ2-7, with D possibly TRBD2 on 5 matching bases. Germline values: CDR1 LGHNA, CDR2 YSLEER. The CDR3 is 14 amino acids. Trimming cost V 1 base and J 1 base, with 8 bases left between them.

V gene TRBV5-1 combines with J gene TRBJ2-1; 8 positions agree with TRBD2. CDR1 and CDR2 (germline): SGHRS, YFSETQ. Germline trimming cut 0 bases from V and 6 bases from J; bases unmatched to any gene: 5. The CDR3 extends over 15 amino acids. The CDR3 DNA follows: TGCGCCAGCAGCTTGGACGGGAGGGGGAGCAATGAGCAGTTCTTC. This encodes CASSLDGRGSNEQFF.

The chain joins TRBV18 to TRBJ2-7; possibly TRBD2 for D (7 bases). With 1 base removed from V and 6 bases from J, the gap between germline ends came to 10 bases. The CDR3 runs 13 residues. Germline V gene data show CDR1 as KGHSH and CDR2 as LQKENI. CDR3 sequence reads: CASSPLGGGEQYF. The CDR3 DNA sequence: TGTGCCAGCTCACCACTGGGAGGGGGCGAGCAGTACTTC.

The chain recombines TRBV5-1 with TRBJ1-3; D uncertain. The V and J ends lost 1 base and 0 bases respectively, with 8 bases between them. CDR3 length equals 15 residues. In germline, CDR1 is SGHRS, CDR2 YFSETQ. The CDR3, as DNA: TGCGCCAGCAGCTTGTCGGCGGTCTCTGGAAACACCATATATTTT. Residues: CASSLSAVSGNTIYF.

The chain links TRBV4-3 to TRBJ1-6, with D perhaps TRBD1 (5 bases). V lost 1 base and J lost 0, with 13 bases in between. This CDR3 spans 18 amino acids. Germline CDR1 LGHNA, CDR2 YSLEER. CDR3 coding DNA: TGCGCCAGCAGCCAAGCGTTCGCAGGGAGCTCCTATAATTCACCCCTCCACTTT. This codes for CASSQAFAGSSYNSPLHF.

The chain joins TRBV25-1 to TRBJ2-2; D is unresolved. The V end was cut by 3 bases, the J end by 4 bases, with 9 bases between. CDR1 and CDR2 from the germline V gene are MGHDK and SYGVNS. The CDR3 totals 14 residues. CDR3 sequence: CASSEAKSTGELFF. CDR3 DNA: TGTGCCAGCAGTGAGGCTAAGAGCACCGGGGAGCTGTTTTTT.

The chain is built from TRBV15 and TRBJ1-2, with D uncertain. In germline, CDR1 is LNHNV, CDR2 YYDKDF (reference sequence). Trimming pared 0 bases from V and 5 bases from J, leaving 7 bases between. This CDR3 spans 13 amino acids. The chain's CDR3 is CATSRDQSYGYTF. The CDR3 DNA follows: TGTGCCACCAGCAGAGATCAGAGTTATGGCTACACCTTC.

In its sample, this clone was seen once. This chain connects TRBV5-1 to TRBJ2-7, with 9 bases lining up with TRBD1. With 1 base clipped from V and 3 bases from J, the junction kept 2 bases outside the gene matches. The CDR3 has 14 amino acids. The germline V gene encodes CDR1 SGHRS and CDR2 YFSETQ. The CDR3 sequence is CASSLMDRGYEQYF. The DNA of the CDR3 is TGCGCCAGCAGCTTGATGGACAGGGGCTACGAGCAGTACTTC. The whole variable domain, remainder taken from reference TRBV5-1 and TRBJ2-7, is KAGVTQTPRYLIKTRGQQVTLSCSPISGHRSVSWYQQTPGQGLQFLFEYFSETQRNKGNFPGRFSGRQFSNSRSEMNVSTLELGDSALYLCASSLMDRGYEQYFGPGTRLTVT.

The V gene is TRBV29-1, the J gene TRBJ1-2; the D gene is possibly TRBD1 (6 bases). This CDR3 is 14 amino acids long. Germline lookup yields CDR1 SQVTM and CDR2 ANQGSEA. V was trimmed by 4 bases and J by 8 bases, leaving 20 bases between them. The DNA for the CDR3 is TGCAGCGTTGCTTTAACTATTTCGGGGGCGGGCTACACCTTC. Translating it yields CSVALTISGAGYTF.

J is TRBJ2-1 and V is TRBV4-1; TRBD2 matches 11 bases. The V gene end was trimmed by 3 bases and the J gene end by 0 bases; junction bases not matched to a gene: 4. The CDR3 runs 17 residues. Germline CDR1 and CDR2: MGHRA and YSYEKL. The DNA of the CDR3 is TGCGCCAGCAGCCAGGGACTAGCGGCGAGCTCCTACAATGAGCAGTTCTTC. This encodes CASSQGLAASSYNEQFF.

V usage is TRBV5-6 and J usage is TRBJ2-7; D gene unclear. The assigned J gene may be wrong: the sequence end matches TRBJ2-5 better. The CDR3 totals 14 residues. Per germline, CDR1 SGHDT and CDR2 YYEEEE. In nucleotides, the CDR3 is TGTGCCAGCAGCTTTCTTGGGGAACAAGAGACCCAGTACTTC. This translates into CASSFLGEQETQYF.

J is TRBJ2-4 and V is TRBV30; 9 nucleotides align to TRBD1. The CDR3 covers 16 residues. Germline trimming cut 0 bases from V and 2 bases from J; bases unmatched to any gene: 5. Germline lookup yields CDR1 GTSNPN and CDR2 SVGIG (reference sequence). The CDR3 DNA is TGTGCCTGGAGTGTACTGGACAGGGGTTCCAAAAACATTCAGTACTTC. Encoded protein: CAWSVLDRGSKNIQYF.

The rearrangement uses TRBV6-5 and TRBJ2-1, with D perhaps TRBD1 or TRBD2 (5 bases each). V lost 6 bases and J lost 4, with 16 bases in between. Germline lookup yields CDR1 MNHEY and CDR2 SVGAGI. This CDR3 region has 15 residues. DNA for the CDR3: TGTGCCAGCAGCCGAGGGGCGGATTTGTACAATGAGCAGTTCTTC. Its protein product is CASSRGADLYNEQFF.

The chain couples TRBV9 to TRBJ2-3; 7 nucleotides align to TRBD1. The CDR3 length is 14 residues. The V segment lost 3 bases and the J segment 3 bases; nucleotides outside the gene matches: 4. Germline assignment: CDR1 SGDLS and CDR2 YYNGEE. The CDR3 region is CASSEGARTDTQYF. The CDR3 DNA is TGTGCCAGCAGCGAGGGGGCAAGGACAGATACGCAGTATTTT.

This rearrangement joins TRBV30 to TRBJ2-7; D could derive from TRBD1 or TRBD2 (5 bases each). The CDR3 is made up of 11 amino acids. V shed 1 base and J shed 5 bases, with 6 bases lying between them. CDR1 and CDR2 (germline): GTSNPN, SVGIG (reference sequence). DNA of the CDR3: TGTGCCTGGAGTGCGGGGCACGAGCAGTACTTC. Its translation: CAWSAGHEQYF. Full variable domain (outside the CDR3, taken from reference TRBV30 and TRBJ2-7): SQTIHQWPATLVQPVGSPLSLECTVEGTSNPNLYWYRQAAGRGLQLLFYSVGIGQISSEVPQNLSASRPQDRQFILSSKKLLLSDSGFYLCAWSAGHEQYFGPGTRLTVT.

This chain uses TRBV7-9 with TRBJ2-3; perhaps TRBD2 as D (5 bases). CDR3 size: 15 residues. Between the trimmed V and J ends, which lost 3 bases and 2 bases, there was a span of 12 bases. The germline V gene has CDR1 SEHNR and CDR2 FQNEAQ (reference sequence). The CDR3, as DNA: TGTGCCAGCAGCTTGACGGTGGGAGCCACAGATACGCAGTATTTT. Translated: CASSLTVGATDTQYF.

The chain recombines TRBV2 with TRBJ1-4, with D maybe TRBD1 (5 bases). Germline loops: CDR1 SNHLY, CDR2 FYNNEI. This CDR3 spans 16 amino acids. The germline V and J ends were trimmed by 4 bases and 7 bases, with 19 bases remaining between them. The CDR3, as DNA: TGTGCCAGCAGTGCCCCGGGACCGCGAAATGGTGAAAAACTGTTTTTT. The encoded protein is CASSAPGPRNGEKLFF.

The chain joins TRBV5-1 to TRBJ2-3; TRBD1 aligns across 9 bases. V lost 4 bases to trimming and J lost 0 bases; unmatched junction nucleotides: 9. The germline gives CDR1 SGHRS, CDR2 YFSETQ. CDR3 length: 17 residues. As DNA, the CDR3 is TGCGCCAGCAGCGGGAAACAGGGGGCGATAAGCACAGATACGCAGTATTTT. This translates into CASSGKQGAISTDTQYF.

Notes on this clone: Other DNA sequences in this sample translate to the same CDR3. The chain joins TRBV30 to TRBJ2-7, with a tentative D call TRBD1 (5 bases). V gave up 3 bases and J gave up 4 bases, with 10 bases separating them. The CDR3 has 12 amino acids. The germline V gene has CDR1 GTSNPN and CDR2 SVGIG (reference sequence). The CDR3 here is CAWSQGSYEQYF. CDR3 bases: TGTGCCTGGAGCCAGGGTTCGTACGAGCAGTACTTC.